Following are 8 T cell receptor beta chains from one sample sequenced in a study of spatial heterogeneity in lung cancer. Their specific antigens are unknown. Time point meaning: sample taken at primary tumor resection. TCRdb redid the calling of the 5' RACE reads with MiXCR, one entry per CDR3 protein. The sample lists about 100,000 distinct CDR3 sequences; approximately 4% were seen once. Study outcomes and limitations: Expanded alpha and beta TCR counts within tumors tracked tumor mutation counts.

The material was lung tumor tissue, obtained at surgery. These receptors were taken from a male donor with early-stage non-small cell lung cancer.

This clonotype was counted many times. The V call is TRBV29-1, the J call TRBJ2-6, with D possibly matching TRBD2 (5 bases). The CDR3 extends over 13 amino acids. V lost 7 bases, J lost 2 bases, and 9 bases lay in between. Germline CDR1 and CDR2: SQVTM and ANQGSEA. The CDR3 bases are TGCAGCGGTATGAGGGCTGGGGCCAACGTCCTGACTTTC. Its protein product is CSGMRAGANVLTF.

In its sample, this clonotype was seen many times. This chain connects TRBV12-3 or TRBV12-4 to TRBJ1-4; no firm D call. This CDR3 region has 12 residues. V was trimmed by 3 bases and J by 10 bases, leaving 9 bases between them. The CDR3 region has the DNA TGTGCCAGCAGTTTTGACTGGGGAAAACTGTTTTTT. This encodes CASSFDWGKLFF.

This clonotype was detected ten times or more. The rearrangement joins TRBV20-1 to TRBJ1-1; D is possibly TRBD1 (6 bases). Trimming pared 6 bases from V and 5 bases from J, leaving 13 bases between. The CDR3 length is 12 residues. Germline values: CDR1 DFQATT, CDR2 SNEGSKA (reference sequence). The CDR3 region is CSADDRWTEAFF. In nucleotides, the CDR3 is TGCAGTGCCGACGACAGGTGGACTGAAGCTTTCTTT.

This clonotype was seen repeatedly, ten times or more. The chain is built from TRBV3-1 and TRBJ1-1, with a tentative D call TRBD1 (5 bases). V dropped 6 bases and J dropped 2 bases, with 16 bases sitting between them. CDR1 is LGHDT and CDR2 is YNNKEL in the germline V gene (reference sequence). The CDR3 consists of 15 residues. Written as DNA, the CDR3 is TGTGCCAGCAGTCCCACACCCGACAGTAACACTGAAGCTTTCTTT. It yields the protein CASSPTPDSNTEAFF. The full variable domain, rest sourced from reference TRBV3-1 and TRBJ1-1, is DTAVSQTPKYLVTQMGNDKSIKCEQNLGHDTMYWYKQDSKKFLKIMFSYNNKELIINETVPNRFSPKSPDKAHLNLHINSLELGDSAVYFCASSPTPDSNTEAFFGQGTRLTVV.

Only a few counts were recorded for this clonotype. This sequence joins TRBV6-2 or TRBV6-3 and TRBJ2-7; 8 nucleotides line up with TRBD2. Germline lookup yields CDR1 MNHEY and CDR2 SVGEGT. The CDR3 runs 15 residues. The junction had 15 bases not matched to a gene; V was cut back by 8 bases and J by 6 bases. The CDR3 region has the DNA TGTGCCAGCCGGCCTTCGGGAGGGCCGTTAAGCGAGCAGTACTTC. This encodes CASRPSGGPLSEQYF.

The rearrangement uses TRBV20-1 and TRBJ2-7, with D uncertain. Germline CDR1 and CDR2: DFQATT and SNEGSKA (reference sequence). There are 14 residues in the CDR3. Trimming left V 3 bases short and J 2 bases short, with 14 bases between. CDR3 residues: CSASRAGVTYEQYF. CDR3 sequence (DNA): TGCAGTGCTAGTAGGGCAGGAGTTACCTACGAGCAGTACTTC.

Notes on this clonotype: Possible read error: a much larger clone is one base away. Since the CDR3 does not end with the conserved phenylalanine or tryptophan, this likely comes from a read error. The chain has TRBV20-1 and TRBJ2-3; TRBD2 matches at 9 bases. V was pared by 3 bases and J by 5 bases, with 12 bases of the junction left unmatched. CDR3 length: 16 amino acids. CDR1 is DFQATT and CDR2 is SNEGSKA in the germline V gene (reference sequence). Here the CDR3 DNA reads TGCAGTGCTAGTACCCCCAGCGGGAGGTACAGAGATACGCAGTATTTA. Protein product: CSASTPSGRYRDTQYL.

This clonotype was found many times. The V and J genes are TRBV5-4 and TRBJ1-4; D is unresolved. V was clipped by 2 bases and J by 11 bases, with 16 bases between them. Germline loops: CDR1 SGHNT, CDR2 YYREEE (reference sequence). The CDR3 length is 14 residues. This CDR3 reads CASSFMTRPKKLFF. The CDR3, as DNA: TGTGCCAGCAGCTTTATGACAAGACCGAAGAAACTGTTTTTT.